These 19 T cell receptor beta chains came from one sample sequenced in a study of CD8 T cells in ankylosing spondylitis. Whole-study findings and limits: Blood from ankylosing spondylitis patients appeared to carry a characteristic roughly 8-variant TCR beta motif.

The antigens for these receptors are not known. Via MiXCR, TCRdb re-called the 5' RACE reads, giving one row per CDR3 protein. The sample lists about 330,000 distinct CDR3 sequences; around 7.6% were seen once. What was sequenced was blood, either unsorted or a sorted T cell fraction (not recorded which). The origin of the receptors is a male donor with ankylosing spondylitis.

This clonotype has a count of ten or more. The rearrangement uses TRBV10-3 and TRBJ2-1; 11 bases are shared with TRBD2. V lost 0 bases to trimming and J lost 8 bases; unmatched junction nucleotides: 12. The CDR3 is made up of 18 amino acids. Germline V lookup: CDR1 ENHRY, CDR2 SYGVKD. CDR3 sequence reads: CAISESEITSGSSDEQFF. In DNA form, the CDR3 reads TGTGCCATCAGTGAGTCAGAAATTACTAGCGGGAGTTCCGATGAGCAGTTCTTC.

The CDR3 loop reads CASSRLTGALKNIQYF. CDR3 sequence (DNA): TGCGCCAGCAGCCGACTGACAGGGGCCCTCAAAAACATTCAGTACTTC. The chain recombines TRBV4-1 with TRBJ2-4; TRBD1 aligns across 8 bases. The CDR3 loop spans 16 amino acids. The trim removed 4 bases at V and 3 bases at J, leaving 8 bases unmatched. Germline-derived CDR1 and CDR2 are MGHRA and YSYEKL.

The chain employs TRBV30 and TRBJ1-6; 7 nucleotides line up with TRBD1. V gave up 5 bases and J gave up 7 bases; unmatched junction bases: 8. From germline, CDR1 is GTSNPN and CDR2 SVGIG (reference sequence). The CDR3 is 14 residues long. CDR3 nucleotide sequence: TGTGCCTGGGCAAGACAGGGTGAGAATTCACCCCTCCACTTT. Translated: CAWARQGENSPLHF.

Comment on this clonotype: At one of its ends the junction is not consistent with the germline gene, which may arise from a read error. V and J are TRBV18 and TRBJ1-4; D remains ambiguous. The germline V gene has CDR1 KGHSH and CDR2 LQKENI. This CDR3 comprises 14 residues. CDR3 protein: CASSPQPTNEKLFF. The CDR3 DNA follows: TGTGCCAGCTCGCCACAGCCAACTAATGAAAAACTGTTTTTT.

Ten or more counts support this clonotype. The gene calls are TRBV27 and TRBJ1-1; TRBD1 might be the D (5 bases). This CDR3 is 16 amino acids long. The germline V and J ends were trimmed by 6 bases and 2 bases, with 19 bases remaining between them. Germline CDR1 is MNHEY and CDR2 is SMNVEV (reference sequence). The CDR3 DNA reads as TGTGCCAGCAGGGGGCTGGGGTCGGGAACCAACACTGAAGCTTTCTTT. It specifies CASRGLGSGTNTEAFF.

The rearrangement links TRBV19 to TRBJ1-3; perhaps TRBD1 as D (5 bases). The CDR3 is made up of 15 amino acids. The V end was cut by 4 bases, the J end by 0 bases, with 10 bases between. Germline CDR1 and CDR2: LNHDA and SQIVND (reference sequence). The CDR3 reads CASSRQPTSGNTIYF. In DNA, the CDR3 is TGTGCCAGTAGTAGACAGCCAACCTCTGGAAACACCATATATTTT.

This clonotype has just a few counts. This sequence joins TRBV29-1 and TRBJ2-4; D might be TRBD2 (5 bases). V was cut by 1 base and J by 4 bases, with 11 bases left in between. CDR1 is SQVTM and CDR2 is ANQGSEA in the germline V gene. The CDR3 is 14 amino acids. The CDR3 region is CSVEAGSQKNIQYF. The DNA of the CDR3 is TGCAGCGTTGAAGCTGGGAGCCAGAAAAACATTCAGTACTTC. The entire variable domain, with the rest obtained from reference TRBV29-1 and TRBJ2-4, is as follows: SAVISQKPSRDICQRGTSLTIQCQVDSQVTMMFWYRQQPGQSLTLIATANQGSEATYESGFVIDKFPISRPNLTFSTLTVSNMSPEDSSIYLCSVEAGSQKNIQYFGAGTRLSVL.

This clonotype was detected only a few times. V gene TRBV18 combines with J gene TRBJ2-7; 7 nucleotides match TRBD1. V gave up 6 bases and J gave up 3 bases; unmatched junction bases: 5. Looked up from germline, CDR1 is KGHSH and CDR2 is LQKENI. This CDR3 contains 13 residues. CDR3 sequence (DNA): TGTGCCAGCTCCCCGGGACAGTACTACGAGCAGTACTTC. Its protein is CASSPGQYYEQYF.

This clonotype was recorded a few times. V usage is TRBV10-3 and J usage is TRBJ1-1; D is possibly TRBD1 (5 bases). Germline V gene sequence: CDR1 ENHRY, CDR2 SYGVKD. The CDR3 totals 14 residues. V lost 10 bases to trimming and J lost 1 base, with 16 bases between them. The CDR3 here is CATLTWGPNTEAFF. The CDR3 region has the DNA TGTGCCACCCTGACCTGGGGCCCGAACACTGAAGCTTTCTTT.

CDR3 sequence reads: CAWSKGFGSYNEQFF. The CDR3 DNA follows: TGTGCCTGGAGTAAGGGTTTTGGGTCCTACAATGAGCAGTTCTTC. This chain joins TRBV30 and TRBJ2-1; D is undetermined. V was trimmed by 2 bases and J by 1 base, leaving 12 bases between them. This CDR3 has 15 amino acids. The germline CDR1 and CDR2 sequences are GTSNPN and SVGIG (reference sequence).

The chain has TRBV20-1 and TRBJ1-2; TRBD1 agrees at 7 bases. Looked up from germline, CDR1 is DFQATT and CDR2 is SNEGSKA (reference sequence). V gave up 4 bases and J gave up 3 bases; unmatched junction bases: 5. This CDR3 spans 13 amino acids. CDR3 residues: CSATPGQDYGYTF. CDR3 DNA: TGCAGTGCTACCCCCGGACAGGACTATGGCTACACCTTC.

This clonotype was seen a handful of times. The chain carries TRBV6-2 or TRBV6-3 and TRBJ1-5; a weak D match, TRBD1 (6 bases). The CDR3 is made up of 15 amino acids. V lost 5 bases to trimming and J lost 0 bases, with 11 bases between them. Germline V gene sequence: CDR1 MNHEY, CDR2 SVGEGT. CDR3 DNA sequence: TGTGCCAGCAGTAAACAGGGCTCTAGCAATCAGCCCCAGCATTTT. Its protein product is CASSKQGSSNQPQHF.

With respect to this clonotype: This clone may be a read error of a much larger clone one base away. CDR3 protein: CSARRPGSQPQQF. CDR3 sequence (DNA): TGCAGTGCTAGGCGGCCAGGGAGTCAGCCCCAGCAATTT. This chain joins TRBV20-1 and TRBJ1-5, with D possibly being TRBD1 (5 bases). CDR3 length equals 13 residues. Per germline, CDR1 DFQATT and CDR2 SNEGSKA (reference sequence).

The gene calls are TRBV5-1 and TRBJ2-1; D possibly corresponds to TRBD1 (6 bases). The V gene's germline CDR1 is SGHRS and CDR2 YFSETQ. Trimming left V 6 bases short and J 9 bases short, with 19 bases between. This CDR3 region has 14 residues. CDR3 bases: TGCGCCAGCATCCAGGGGTTGGTGGGTGGTGAGCAGTTCTTC. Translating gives CASIQGLVGGEQFF.

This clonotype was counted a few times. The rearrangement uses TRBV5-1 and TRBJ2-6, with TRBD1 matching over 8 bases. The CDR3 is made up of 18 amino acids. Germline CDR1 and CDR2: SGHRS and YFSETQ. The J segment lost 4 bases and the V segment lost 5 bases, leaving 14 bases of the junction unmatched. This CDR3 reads CASRTRTGTGRGANVLTF. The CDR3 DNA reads TGCGCCAGCAGAACTCGGACAGGGACCGGTAGAGGGGCCAACGTCCTGACTTTC.

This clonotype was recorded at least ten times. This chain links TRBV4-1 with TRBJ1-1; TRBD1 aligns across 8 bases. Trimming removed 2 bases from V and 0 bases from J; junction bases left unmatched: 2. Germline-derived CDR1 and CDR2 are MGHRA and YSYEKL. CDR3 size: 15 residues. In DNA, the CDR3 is TGCGCCAGCAGCCAAACGACAGGGGTGAACACTGAAGCTTTCTTT. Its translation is CASSQTTGVNTEAFF.

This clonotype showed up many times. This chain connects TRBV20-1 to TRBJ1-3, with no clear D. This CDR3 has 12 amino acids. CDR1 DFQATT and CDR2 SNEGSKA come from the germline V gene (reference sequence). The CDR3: CRWTIPGNTIYF. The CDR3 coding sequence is TGCAGATGGACTATCCCTGGAAACACCATATATTTT.

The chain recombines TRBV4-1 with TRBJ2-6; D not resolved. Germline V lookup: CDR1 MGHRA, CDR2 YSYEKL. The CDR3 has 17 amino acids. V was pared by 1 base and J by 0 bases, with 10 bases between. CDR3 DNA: TGCGCCAGCAGCCAAGGCCTCTTTAGCTCTGGGGCCAACGTCCTGACTTTC. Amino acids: CASSQGLFSSGANVLTF.

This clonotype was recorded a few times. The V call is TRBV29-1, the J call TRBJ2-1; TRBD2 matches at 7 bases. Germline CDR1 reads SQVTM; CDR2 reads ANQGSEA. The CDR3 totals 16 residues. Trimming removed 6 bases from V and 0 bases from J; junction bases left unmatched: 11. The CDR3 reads CSVARRGSLSYNEQFF. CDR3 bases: TGCAGCGTCGCTCGCCGCGGGAGTCTCTCCTACAATGAGCAGTTCTTC.